Listed below are T cell receptor beta chains from one sample, sequenced in a study of identical twins. TCRdb re-derived calls from the 5' RACE reads in MiXCR, one entry per CDR3 protein. Among about 700,000 distinct CDR3 sequences listed, 6% to 6.5% were seen once. Sequencing used naive T cells sorted from blood. The receptors shown here come from a man younger than 35 in good health. CDR3s include the opening cysteine and the closing phenylalanine or tryptophan. The D gene is left open where the match is weak. Some rows have no size entry. The others give once, few or many, or a class for an expanded clone.

clone_size cdr3_length d_call j_call v_call cdr3_nt cdr3_aa
few 16 TRBD2 TRBJ2-1 TRBV4-3 TGCGCCAGCAGCCAGGATAGCGGGGCCAGGCACAATGAGCAGTTCTTC CASSQDSGARHNEQFF
few 15 TRBD1 TRBJ1-2 TRBV12-3/TRBV12-4 TGTGCCAGCAGCTCTAGGCCGACAGGGGTACGGGGCTACACCTTC CASSSRPTGVRGYTF
NA 14 NA TRBJ2-1 TRBV6-1 TGTGCCAGCAGTAGATCAGGACAGTACAATGAGCAGTTCTTC CASSRSGQYNEQFF
many 16 NA TRBJ2-1 TRBV5-6 TGTGCCAGCAGCTATGTAGACAGGAGCTCCTACAATGAGCAGTTCTTC CASSYVDRSSYNEQFF
many 15 NA TRBJ2-3 TRBV4-1 TGCGCCAGCAGGGTTTTGGGAGTCGCGACGGATACGCAGTATTTT CASRVLGVATDTQYF
many 15 NA TRBJ2-7 TRBV9 TGTGCCAGCAGCGTAGGGGCTAGCGACTCCTACGAGCAGTACTTC CASSVGASDSYEQYF
many 18 NA TRBJ2-1 TRBV29-1 TGCAGCGTTGAAGCCAAACCGGAGGGATCAAGCTCCTACAATGAGCAGTTCTTC CSVEAKPEGSSSYNEQFF
many 15 NA TRBJ2-3 TRBV29-1 TGCAGCGTTGCCCGGGGTGTCGCCTACACAGATACGCAGTATTTT CSVARGVAYTDTQYF
NA 12 NA TRBJ2-3 TRBV24-1 TGTGCCACCAGTGATTTGAGCGATACGCAGTATTTT CATSDLSDTQYF
many 14 NA TRBJ2-5 TRBV5-6 TGTGCCAGCAGCTTGGACGGGGTCCAAGAGACCCAGTACTTC CASSLDGVQETQYF
many 11 NA TRBJ1-1 TRBV5-1 TGCGCCAGGGTACGGGAGAATGAAGCTTTCTTT CARVRENEAFF
NA 18 TRBD2 TRBJ2-5 TRBV3-1 TGTGCCAGCAGCCGCTACCTCGGGACTAGCGGGGCCCGAGAGACCCAGTACTTC CASSRYLGTSGARETQYF
many 15 TRBD1 TRBJ1-5 TRBV20-1 TGCAGTGCTAGAGATCGGGACAGGGTCAATCAGCCCCAGCATTTT CSARDRDRVNQPQHF
NA 13 NA TRBJ2-7 TRBV15 TGTGCCACCAGCAGAGTGGGGCTAGACGAGCAGTACTTC CATSRVGLDEQYF
many 12 NA TRBJ2-3 TRBV20-1 TGCAGTGCTTCCAACCCTCCAGATACGCAGTATTTT CSASNPPDTQYF
many 11 NA TRBJ2-2 TRBV15 TGTGCCACCAGCTCGGCCGGGGAGCTGTTTTTT CATSSAGELFF
many 12 NA TRBJ2-1 TRBV24-1 TGTGCCACCAGTGATTTCAGCCAGCGGCAGTTCTTC CATSDFSQRQFF